Presented here are 5 T cell receptor beta chains from one specimen sequenced in a study of blood T cell repertoires in COVID-19. Profiled with immunoSEQ multiplex PCR; TCRdb holds only in-frame clones, not every one. Counted here are roughly 32,000 clones, 90% occurring once; the ten biggest clones make up roughly a fifth. Specimen: peripheral blood. The receptors shown here come from a man older than 75 with acute or convalescent COVID-19.

The J gene is TRBJ2-1, the V gene TRBV9; D is perhaps TRBD2 (6 bases). Looked up from germline, CDR1 is SGDLS and CDR2 is YYNGEE. The V gene lost 0 bases and the J gene lost 10 bases, with 23 bases spanning the gap. The CDR3 extends over 17 amino acids. Here the CDR3 DNA reads TGTGCCAGCAGCGTAGATGGCGGGGAATCTCCGGGCGTCGAGCAGTTCTTC. Protein product: CASSVDGGESPGVEQFF.

This clone is medium-sized (0.01 to 0.1%) in the sample. This chain joins TRBV5-1 and TRBJ2-7; the match to TRBD1 covers 10 bases. Germline CDR1 reads SGHRS; CDR2 reads YFSETQ. CDR3 length: 14 amino acids. After removal of 0 bases from V and 4 bases from J, the junction contained 1 base not matched to a gene. CDR3 nucleotide sequence: TGCGCCAGCAGCTTGGGACAGGGGGCTTACGAGCAGTACTTC. Protein product: CASSLGQGAYEQYF.

The chain combines TRBV27 with TRBJ1-6; D is possibly TRBD1 (5 bases). Germline lookup yields CDR1 MNHEY and CDR2 SMNVEV (reference sequence). The CDR3 has 13 residues. Trimming took 4 bases from V and 10 from J, leaving 11 bases between them. This CDR3 is CASSSQGLSPLHF. DNA of the CDR3: TGTGCCAGCAGTTCCCAGGGTCTATCACCCCTCCACTTT.

The CDR3 DNA reads as TGTGCCAGCAGCTTAGGTCCGGGTGTGGATGCTTTCTTT. Protein: CASSLGPGVDAFF. This rearrangement joins TRBV11-2 to TRBJ1-1; D not certain. V was clipped by 1 base and J by 11 bases, with 14 bases between them. The CDR3 runs 13 residues. Germline CDR1 is SGHAT and CDR2 is FQNNGV.

The gene calls are TRBV19 and TRBJ2-2, with TRBD2 identical over 9 bases. The ends lost 11 bases at V and 0 bases at J; junction bases unmatched: 4. The CDR3 has 14 amino acids. Germline CDR1 and CDR2: LNHDA and SQIVND (reference sequence). The CDR3 bases are TGTGCCTGTCGGACTAGCGCGAACACCGGGGAGCTGTTTTTT. Translating it yields CACRTSANTGELFF.